Listed below are T cell receptor beta chains from one sample, sequenced in a study of shared clonotypes between healthy human individuals. The assay was immunoSEQ multiplex PCR, and TCRdb's table has in-frame clones only and misses some. This sample has about 230,000 clones, with 60% to 70% found just once. The source material was memory CD4+ T cells sorted from blood. Receptors were obtained from a man aged 25-40 years in good health. Each CDR3 is given without its conserved first and last residue. D genes are given only for firm matches.

j_call | d_call | v_call | cdr3_aa
TRBJ2-1 | NA | TRBV2 | ASSVLGGEQF
TRBJ2-7 | TRBD2 | TRBV5-1 | ASSLAGTSGISSYEQY
TRBJ1-4 | TRBD1 | TRBV7-9 | ASSLGQGNEKLF
TRBJ1-4 | NA | TRBV10-2 | ASSDPGEKLF
TRBJ2-5 | NA | TRBV6-1 | ASSVGGPQETQY
TRBJ2-7 | NA | TRBV16 | ASSQFVYEQY
TRBJ2-2 | NA | TRBV5-4 | ASSQIQGGANTGELF
TRBJ1-5 | NA | TRBV21-1 | ASSKILRGYSNQPQH
TRBJ2-3 | NA | TRBV14 | ASSLSGTDTQY
TRBJ2-7 | TRBD2 | TRBV27 | ASRAGTSGQTYEQY
TRBJ2-3 | TRBD1 | TRBV18 | ASSPTGGGPDTQY
TRBJ2-5 | TRBD2 | TRBV7-9 | ASSLTSGSGSLETQY
TRBJ2-7 | NA | TRBV5-4 | ASSFHGVSYEQY
TRBJ2-1 | TRBD2 | TRBV10-3 | AISESTSGVDEQF
TRBJ2-7 | NA | TRBV2 | ASSAGSSFYEQY
TRBJ2-3 | NA | TRBV21-1 | ASSNFGGQY
TRBJ1-4 | TRBD1 | TRBV5-6 | ASSEQGAANEKLF
TRBJ2-1 | TRBD2 | TRBV11-2 | ASSLLAGFDEQF
TRBJ1-5 | NA | TRBV5-1 | ASSLGTVLNQPQH
TRBJ1-2 | NA | TRBV5-4 | ARSIHREANYGYT
TRBJ1-2 | TRBD1 | TRBV9 | ASSVRTGGGYT
TRBJ2-5 | TRBD2 | TRBV20-1 | SSSGSETQY
TRBJ2-5 | TRBD2 | TRBV5-6 | ASSFPGAGQETQY
TRBJ1-1 | TRBD1 | TRBV25-1 | ASSYLGTVLEAF
TRBJ1-1 | NA | TRBV10-3 | AISDMTLNTEAF
TRBJ2-1 | NA | TRBV2 | ASTGQSNGNEQF
TRBJ1-1 | NA | TRBV5-1 | ASSLGGSILSSEAF
TRBJ2-1 | NA | TRBV4-1 | ASSQFFGENEQF
TRBJ2-6 | NA | TRBV2 | ASPTQDSGANVLT
TRBJ2-5 | NA | TRBV21-1 | ASSKKGPSGETQY
TRBJ2-1 | NA | TRBV5-1 | ASKTSHEQF
TRBJ1-1 | NA | TRBV18 | ASSPSQGPNTEAF
TRBJ1-3 | NA | TRBV6-5 | ASQTGPSGNTIY
TRBJ2-1 | NA | TRBV7-9 | ASSLFLNNEQF
TRBJ1-5 | NA | TRBV5-4 | ASSSDGGGSNQPQH
TRBJ1-2 | NA | TRBV14 | ASSQTLAGVYGYT
TRBJ1-5 | NA | TRBV19 | ASSDNLGRNQPQH
TRBJ1-2 | NA | TRBV5-4 | ASSYQGLHLYGYT
TRBJ2-5 | NA | TRBV28 | ASSSPSIGETQY
TRBJ2-7 | NA | TRBV10-2 | ASSQTGYEQY
TRBJ1-5 | NA | TRBV18 | ASSPDGNQPQH
TRBJ2-2 | NA | TRBV9 | ASSPRDPRAGELF
TRBJ2-3 | TRBD2 | TRBV4-3 | ASSQDSGLAGTDTQY
TRBJ1-4 | NA | TRBV2 | ASVGGAREKLF
TRBJ2-2 | NA | TRBV19 | ASTPSFAGELF
TRBJ2-7 | TRBD1 | TRBV19 | ASSRGQDPYEQY
TRBJ2-4 | NA | TRBV2 | ASQGFWDIQY
TRBJ2-4 | TRBD1 | TRBV30 | AWSDRKAGGDIQY
TRBJ1-2 | TRBD1 | TRBV11-2 | ASSRQQGFDGYT
TRBJ2-6 | NA | TRBV19 | ASSIDSWSSGANVLT
TRBJ2-7 | NA | TRBV7-2 | ASSIGGAAYEQY
TRBJ2-7 | NA | TRBV5-6 | ASSLGGRRAYEQY
TRBJ2-1 | TRBD1 | TRBV7-2 | ASSFRTGENEQF
TRBJ2-3 | TRBD2 | TRBV7-8 | ASSLAGGRDTQY
TRBJ2-2 | NA | TRBV9 | ASSVGGVGSGELF